This T cell receptor (beta chain) came from a study of T cell repertoires in cytomegalovirus infection. Study in general: HLA-B-restricted CMV epitopes that are well studied, plus recently identified HLA-C-restricted ones, were used by the study. Public TCR beta signatures were indicative of both CMV infection and a matching HLA type.

The V gene lost 3 bases and the J gene lost 6 bases, with 13 bases spanning the gap. Per the germline V gene, CDR1 is SGHDT and CDR2 is YYEEEE. CDR3 size: 13 residues. In TCRdb, the reads were re-called with MiXCR into one record per CDR3 protein. The repertoire holds 750,000 to 950,000 distinct CDR3 sequences, with 25% to 35% as singletons. This clonotype has a handful of counts. Its specificity is not known. Study-level points and caveats: Carriers of CMV and the relevant HLA type were discriminated by public TCR beta frequency. The ex vivo response showed dominance by HLA-C-restricted CMV-specific TCR beta clonotypes.

The chain combines TRBV5-6 with TRBJ2-7; D is uncertain. This material consisted of cultured CD8+ T cells from PBMCs, taken from culture after CMV antigen stimulation. The receptor was isolated from a human donor in good health (CMV status not recorded). Some clones in this sample may be carry-over from other donors' samples. In nucleotides, the CDR3 is TGTGCCAGCAGCTCCGGACGGGCCGGCGAGCAGTACTTC. Protein product: CASSSGRAGEQYF.